A selection of T cell receptor beta chains follows, all from one sample in a study of blood T cells in healthy people across ages. TCRdb redid the calling of the 5' RACE reads with MiXCR, one entry per CDR3 protein. The sample holds hundreds of thousands of distinct CDR3 sequences; over 45% are singletons and the top ten take under 35%. Sequencing was done on a sample of blood. The receptors shown here come from a woman aged 60-70 years in good health. Both conserved end residues are part of each CDR3. A D gene is named only where the DNA matches it firmly. Expanded clones are given a class, and other clones once, few, many or no size at all.

v_call	d_call	clone_size	j_call	cdr3_aa	cdr3_nt
TRBV18	.	.	TRBJ2-7	CASSPEDRQRVSYEQYF	TGTGCCAGCTCACCCGAGGATCGACAGAGAGTCTCCTACGAGCAGTACTTC
TRBV6-5	.	.	TRBJ1-2	CASSDSRDHYGYTF	TGTGCCAGCAGTGACTCGAGGGATCACTATGGCTACACCTTC
TRBV28	TRBD1	.	TRBJ2-3	CASSADRERDTQYF	TGTGCCAGCAGCGCTGACAGGGAGAGAGATACGCAGTATTTT
TRBV5-1	TRBD1	.	TRBJ1-1	CASSLRQGNEAFF	TGCGCCAGCAGCCTCAGACAGGGGAATGAAGCTTTCTTT
TRBV5-1	TRBD2	few	TRBJ2-1	CASRLATSGRVSSYNEQFF	TGCGCCAGCAGATTAGCGACTAGCGGCCGTGTTTCCTCCTACAATGAGCAGTTCTTC
TRBV12-3/TRBV12-4	TRBD1	.	TRBJ1-4	CASTPGDRSKEKLFF	TGTGCCAGCACCCCTGGGGACAGATCCAAGGAAAAACTGTTTTTT
TRBV9	.	.	TRBJ1-6	CASSVEPTANSPLHF	TGTGCCAGCAGCGTAGAACCGACAGCTAATTCACCCCTCCACTTT
TRBV20-1	.	.	TRBJ1-2	CSGLTGYGYTF	TGCAGTGGTCTAACAGGGTACGGCTACACCTTC
TRBV28	.	.	TRBJ1-6	CASGVGTYNSPLHF	TGTGCCAGCGGAGTGGGAACCTATAATTCACCCCTCCACTTT
TRBV7-9	TRBD2	.	TRBJ2-3	CASSSGTSGRYADTQYF	TGTGCCAGCAGCTCCGGGACTAGCGGGAGGTACGCAGATACGCAGTATTTT
TRBV29-1	.	.	TRBJ2-4	CSVDSGSGNIQYF	TGCAGCGTTGACTCGGGGTCTGGAAACATTCAGTACTTC
TRBV12-3/TRBV12-4	TRBD2	few	TRBJ2-7	CASSTREGRNEQYF	TGTGCCAGCAGTACTCGGGAGGGGCGGAACGAGCAGTACTTC
TRBV7-2	.	few	TRBJ2-1	CASSLLRQAGNEQFF	TGTGCCAGCAGCTTATTGCGGCAGGCCGGGAATGAGCAGTTCTTC
TRBV27	TRBD2	.	TRBJ2-7	CASSQTSGSGRPYEQYF	TGTGCCAGCAGTCAGACTAGCGGGTCAGGCCGCCCCTACGAGCAGTACTTC
TRBV20-1	TRBD2	.	TRBJ2-1	CSAHTSGRRDEQFF	TGCAGTGCCCACACTAGCGGGAGAAGGGATGAGCAGTTCTTC
TRBV10-3	TRBD2	.	TRBJ2-1	CAISDPRTSGFYNEQFF	TGTGCCATCAGTGATCCCCGGACTAGCGGATTCTACAATGAGCAGTTCTTC
TRBV4-2	.	.	TRBJ1-1	CASSQAGAKNTEAFF	TGTGCCAGCAGCCAAGCGGGGGCGAAGAACACTGAAGCTTTCTTT
TRBV2	.	.	TRBJ2-5	CASTTGQETQYF	TGTGCCAGCACAACAGGGCAAGAGACCCAGTACTTC
TRBV10-3	.	.	TRBJ2-1	CATIRDPVRNEQFF	TGTGCCACCATCCGGGACCCCGTGCGGAATGAGCAGTTCTTC
TRBV5-6	.	.	TRBJ2-1	CASSLERGGGSYNEQFF	TGTGCCAGCAGCTTGGAAAGGGGTGGAGGCTCCTACAATGAGCAGTTCTTC
TRBV20-1	TRBD1	once	TRBJ1-2	CSAYAGQGDGYTF	TGCAGTGCTTACGCCGGACAGGGAGACGGCTACACCTTC
TRBV12-3/TRBV12-4	TRBD1	.	TRBJ1-4	CASTTGVGEKLFF	TGTGCCAGCACGACAGGGGTGGGTGAAAAACTGTTTTTT
TRBV7-6	.	once	TRBJ2-2	CASSSMGNLNTGELFF	TGTGCCAGCAGCTCCATGGGAAACCTGAACACCGGGGAGCTGTTTTTT
TRBV27	TRBD2	once	TRBJ2-1	CASSPSPGTRHYNEQFF	TGTGCCAGCAGTCCCTCCCCCGGGACTAGGCATTACAATGAGCAGTTCTTC
TRBV7-2	.	.	TRBJ2-1	CASSSGISDYEQFF	TGTGCCAGCAGCTCCGGGATCTCGGACTACGAGCAGTTCTTC
TRBV7-2	.	few	TRBJ1-6	CASSSDRSPLHF	TGTGCCAGCAGCTCCGATCGATCACCCCTCCACTTT
TRBV28	TRBD1	.	TRBJ2-4	CASSLPRDRITKNIQYF	TGTGCCAGCAGTTTGCCCCGGGACAGGATAACCAAAAACATTCAGTACTTC
TRBV3-1	.	.	TRBJ2-7	CASSQLALDEQYF	TGTGCCAGCAGCCAATTAGCGTTGGATGAGCAGTACTTC
TRBV18	.	.	TRBJ2-7	CASSPRQGSHEQYF	TGTGCCAGCTCACCAAGGCAGGGAAGCCACGAGCAGTACTTC
TRBV7-2	TRBD1	few	TRBJ2-1	CASSALRDREFF	TGTGCCAGCAGCGCCCTACGGGACAGGGAGTTCTTC
TRBV20-1	TRBD1	few	TRBJ2-5	CSASTGTGGETQYF	TGCAGTGCGAGTACCGGGACAGGGGGAGAGACCCAGTACTTC